This is a list of T cell receptor beta chains from one sample in a study of regulatory T cells in long-lasting Graves disease. TCRdb passed the reads through MiXCR, listing each CDR3 protein once. The table lists 700 to 1,000 distinct CDR3 sequences, 87% of them singletons. Sample: peripheral blood mononuclear cells (PBMCs), taken with antithyroid drug treatment, in newly diagnosed or persistent Graves disease (not recorded which). The receptors originated from a man in his forties with Graves disease. The CDR3 runs from the conserved cysteine through the conserved F or W. The D gene is left open where the match is weak. Only part of the rows carry a size: once, few, many, or a class if the clone is expanded.

J gene	D gene	V gene	clone size	CDR3 DNA	CDR3 protein
TRBJ2-3	TRBD1	TRBV19	.	TGTGCCAGTAGCCTAGGACAGGGAACAGATACGCAGTATTTT	CASSLGQGTDTQYF
TRBJ2-2	TRBD1	TRBV28	once	TGTGCCAGTTACAGGGGAACCGGGGAGCTGTTTTTT	CASYRGTGELFF
TRBJ2-1	.	TRBV6-1	.	TGTGCCAGCAGTGATACTCGAAGGACCGTCTTCGATGAGCAGTTCTTC	CASSDTRRTVFDEQFF
TRBJ2-7	.	TRBV19	.	TGTGCCAGTAGTATAGCCGCCTCGAACTACGAGCAGTACTTC	CASSIAASNYEQYF
TRBJ2-3	.	TRBV12-5	.	TGTGCTAGTGGTTTGATGAGTGGTAGCACAGATACGCAGTATTTT	CASGLMSGSTDTQYF
TRBJ2-1	.	TRBV29-1	few	TGCAGCTCCCCCGGGACAAATAACAATGAGCAGTTCTTC	CSSPGTNNNEQFF
TRBJ1-2	.	TRBV19	.	TGTGCCAGTAGTATAGCCACTCAAAGCGGCTACACCTTC	CASSIATQSGYTF
TRBJ2-2	.	TRBV7-2	.	TGTGCAGCCCAGCAGGCGAACACCGGGGAGCTGTTTTTT	CAAQQANTGELFF
TRBJ1-5	.	TRBV25-1	.	TGTGCCAGCAGGGCGCCAGGGTGGGGAAATCAGCCCCAGCATTTT	CASRAPGWGNQPQHF
TRBJ2-7	.	TRBV6-2/TRBV6-3	.	TGTGCCAGCAGTTACTTCACACCGTCTACAGGGTCCTACGAGCAGTACTTC	CASSYFTPSTGSYEQYF
TRBJ1-3	.	TRBV10-3	few	TGTGCCATCAGTGAACCGGGACACCTGGGAAACACCATATATTTT	CAISEPGHLGNTIYF
TRBJ2-5	TRBD1	TRBV5-4	.	TGTGCCAGCAGCTGGGACAGAGAAGAGACCCAGTACTTC	CASSWDREETQYF
TRBJ2-1	.	TRBV6-5	.	TGTGCCAGCAGTTACGGGGGGGCGAATGAGCAGTTCTTC	CASSYGGANEQFF
TRBJ2-7	TRBD1	TRBV27	few	TGTGCCAGCAGTACTCGACAGGGGGCCTACGAGCAGTACTTC	CASSTRQGAYEQYF
TRBJ2-1	.	TRBV7-6	.	TGTGCCAGCAGCTCCATCTTTAGCAGGGGGAGGAATGAGCAGTTCTTC	CASSSIFSRGRNEQFF
TRBJ2-1	.	TRBV11-2	.	TGTGCCAGCAGCTTAAGGACAAACCTCTACAATGAGCAGTTCTTC	CASSLRTNLYNEQFF
TRBJ2-5	.	TRBV5-1	.	TGCGCCAGCAGCTTGGGACAGCAAGAGACCCAGTACTTC	CASSLGQQETQYF
TRBJ1-5	.	TRBV19	.	TGTGCCAGTAGTTCCTCCCGGGACTTCCGACCCCAGCATTTT	CASSSSRDFRPQHF
TRBJ2-5	TRBD1	TRBV18	.	TGTGCCAGCTCAGGGACAGGTCAAGAGACCCAGTACTTC	CASSGTGQETQYF
TRBJ1-5	TRBD1	TRBV27	.	TGTGCCAGCAGTCCAATGACAGGGGGTTGGCAGCCCCAGCATTTT	CASSPMTGGWQPQHF
TRBJ1-2	.	TRBV25-1	once	TGTGCCAGCAGGCCACCAGGCGTGGGCTATGGCTACACCTTC	CASRPPGVGYGYTF
TRBJ1-4	TRBD1	TRBV28	.	TGTGCCAGCAGCAAACCTTCCGGGACAGGGTATGAAAAACTGTTTTTT	CASSKPSGTGYEKLFF
TRBJ1-2	.	TRBV20-1	.	TGCAGTGCTAGCTGGGGGGCCGGCTACACCTTC	CSASWGAGYTF
TRBJ2-5	TRBD2	TRBV9	.	TGTGCCAGCAGCGTAGCTTGGGGGGGAGAGACCCAGTACTTC	CASSVAWGGETQYF
TRBJ2-7	.	TRBV7-6	.	TGTGCCAGCAGCCCGTCGTGGGCTCATACCTACGAGCAGTACTTC	CASSPSWAHTYEQYF
TRBJ1-1	TRBD1	TRBV20-1	.	TGCAGTGCTCCGCCGGGACAGGGACGAAACACTGAAGCTTTCTTT	CSAPPGQGRNTEAFF